Listed here is a single T cell receptor (beta chain). The record originates from a study of blood T cell repertoires in COVID-19. Grouping used clinical history reported by participants in a survey and questionnaire. V was pared by 4 bases and J by 1 base, with 8 bases between. This CDR3 has 15 residues. Germline V gene lookup returns CDR1 MNHEY and CDR2 SMNVEV (reference sequence). Sequenced by immunoSEQ multiplex PCR; TCRdb stores in-frame clones only, minus some. This table has roughly 400,000 clones, roughly 87% appearing once. The receptor was isolated from a man aged 18 to 35 who had recovered from COVID-19. The chain links TRBV27 to TRBJ1-6; no clear D. The sequenced material came from PBMCs or T cells enriched from blood (not recorded which). The CDR3 region is CASSSLQSYNSPLHF. CDR3 DNA sequence: TGTGCCAGCAGTTCCCTCCAGTCCTATAATTCACCCCTCCACTTT.